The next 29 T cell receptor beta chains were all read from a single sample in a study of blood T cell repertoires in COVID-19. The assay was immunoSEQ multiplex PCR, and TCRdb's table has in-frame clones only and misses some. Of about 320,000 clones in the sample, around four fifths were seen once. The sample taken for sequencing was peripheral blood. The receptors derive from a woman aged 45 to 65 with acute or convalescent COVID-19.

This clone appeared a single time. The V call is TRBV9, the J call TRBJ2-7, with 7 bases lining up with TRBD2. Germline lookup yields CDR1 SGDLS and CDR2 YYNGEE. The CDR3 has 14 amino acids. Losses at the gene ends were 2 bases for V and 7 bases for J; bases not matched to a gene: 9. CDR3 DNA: TGTGCCAGCAGCGTTAATGCGGAGCGGGGTGAGCAGTACTTC. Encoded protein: CASSVNAERGEQYF.

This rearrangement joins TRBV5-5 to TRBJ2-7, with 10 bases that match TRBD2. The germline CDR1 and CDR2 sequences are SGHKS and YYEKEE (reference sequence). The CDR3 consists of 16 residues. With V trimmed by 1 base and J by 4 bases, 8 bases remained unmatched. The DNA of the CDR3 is TGTGCCAGCAGCTTGTGGCTAGCGGGAGCTAAGTACGAGCAGTACTTC. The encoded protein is CASSLWLAGAKYEQYF.

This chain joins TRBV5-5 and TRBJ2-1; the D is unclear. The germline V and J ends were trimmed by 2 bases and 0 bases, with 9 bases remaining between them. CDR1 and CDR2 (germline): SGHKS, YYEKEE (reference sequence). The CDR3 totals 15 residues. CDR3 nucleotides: TGTGCCAGCAGCTTAGAAGCGAACTCCTACAATGAGCAGTTCTTC. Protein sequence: CASSLEANSYNEQFF.

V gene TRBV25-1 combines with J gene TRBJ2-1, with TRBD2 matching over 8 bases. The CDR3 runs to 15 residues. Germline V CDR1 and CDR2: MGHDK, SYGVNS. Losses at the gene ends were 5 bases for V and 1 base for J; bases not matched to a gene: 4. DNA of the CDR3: TGTGCCAGCAGTAAAGCGGGAGATTCCTACAATGAGCAGTTCTTC. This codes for CASSKAGDSYNEQFF.

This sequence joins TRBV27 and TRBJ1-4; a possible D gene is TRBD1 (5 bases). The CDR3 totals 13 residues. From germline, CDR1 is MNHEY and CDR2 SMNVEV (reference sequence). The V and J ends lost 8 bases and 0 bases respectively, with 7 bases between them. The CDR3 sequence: CASQTATNEKLFF. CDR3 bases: TGTGCCAGCCAGACAGCAACTAATGAAAAACTGTTTTTT.

CDR3 nucleotide sequence: TGTGCCAGCAGCGGACTAGCGGGAGATACGCAGTATTTT. Translation: CASSGLAGDTQYF. V usage is TRBV7-2 and J usage is TRBJ2-3; TRBD2 matches 11 bases. V gave up 5 bases and J gave up 5 bases; unmatched junction bases: 0. The V gene's germline CDR1 is SGHTA and CDR2 FQGNSA. The CDR3 totals 13 residues.

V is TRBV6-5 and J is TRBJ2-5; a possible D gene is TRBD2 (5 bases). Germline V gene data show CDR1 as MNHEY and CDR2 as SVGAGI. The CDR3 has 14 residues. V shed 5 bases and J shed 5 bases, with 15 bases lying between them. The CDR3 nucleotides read TGTGCCAGCAGTCCGGCCGGTGGGGAGGAGACCCAGTACTTC. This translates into CASSPAGGEETQYF.

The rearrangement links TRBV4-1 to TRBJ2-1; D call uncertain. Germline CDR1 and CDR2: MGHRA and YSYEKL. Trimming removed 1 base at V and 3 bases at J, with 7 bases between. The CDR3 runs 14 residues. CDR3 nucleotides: TGCGCCAGCAGCCAAGGCCCCAGCTACAATGAGCAGTTCTTC. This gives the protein CASSQGPSYNEQFF.

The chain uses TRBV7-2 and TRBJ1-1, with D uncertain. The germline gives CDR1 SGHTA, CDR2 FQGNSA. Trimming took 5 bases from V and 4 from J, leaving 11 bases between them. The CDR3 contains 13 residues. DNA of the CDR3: TGTGCCAGCAGCCCCGAGTCAGGCACTGAAGCTTTCTTT. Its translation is CASSPESGTEAFF.

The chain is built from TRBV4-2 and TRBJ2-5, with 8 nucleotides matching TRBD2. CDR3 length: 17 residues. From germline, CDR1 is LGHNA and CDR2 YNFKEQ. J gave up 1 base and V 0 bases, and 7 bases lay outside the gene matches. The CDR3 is CASSQDWGGGIQETQYF. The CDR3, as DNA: TGTGCCAGCAGCCAAGATTGGGGCGGGGGGATCCAAGAGACCCAGTACTTC.

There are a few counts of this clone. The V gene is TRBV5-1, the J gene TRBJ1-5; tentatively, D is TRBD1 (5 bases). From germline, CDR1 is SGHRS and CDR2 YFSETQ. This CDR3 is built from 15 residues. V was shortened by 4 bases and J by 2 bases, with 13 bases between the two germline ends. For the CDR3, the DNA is TGCGCCAGCAGCCCATCAGGGAGGGGCAATCAGCCCCAGCATTTT. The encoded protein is CASSPSGRGNQPQHF.

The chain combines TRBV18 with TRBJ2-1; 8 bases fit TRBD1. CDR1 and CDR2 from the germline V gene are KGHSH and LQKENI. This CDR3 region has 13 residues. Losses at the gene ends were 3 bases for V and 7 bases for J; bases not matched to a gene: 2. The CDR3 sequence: CASSPNRGNEQFF. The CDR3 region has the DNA TGTGCCAGCTCACCCAACAGGGGGAATGAGCAGTTCTTC. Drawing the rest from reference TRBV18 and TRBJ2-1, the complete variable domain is NAGVMQNPRHLVRRRGQEARLRCSPMKGHSHVYWYRQLPEEGLKFMVYLQKENIIDESGMPKERFSAEFPKEGPSILRIQQVVRGDSAAYFCASSPNRGNEQFFGPGTRLTVL.

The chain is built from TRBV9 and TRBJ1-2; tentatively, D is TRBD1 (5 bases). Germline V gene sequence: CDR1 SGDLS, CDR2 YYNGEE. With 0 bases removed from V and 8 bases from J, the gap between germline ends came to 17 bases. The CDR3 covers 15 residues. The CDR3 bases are TGTGCCAGCAGCGTAGGGGCAGGGTCCCCATTGGGCTACACCTTC. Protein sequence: CASSVGAGSPLGYTF.

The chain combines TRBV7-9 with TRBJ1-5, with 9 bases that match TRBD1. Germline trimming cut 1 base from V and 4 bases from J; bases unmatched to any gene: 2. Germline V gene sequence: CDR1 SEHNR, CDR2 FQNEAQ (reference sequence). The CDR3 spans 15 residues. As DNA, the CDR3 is TGTGCCAGCAGCTTAGGGACAGGGGCTAATCAGCCCCAGCATTTT. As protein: CASSLGTGANQPQHF.

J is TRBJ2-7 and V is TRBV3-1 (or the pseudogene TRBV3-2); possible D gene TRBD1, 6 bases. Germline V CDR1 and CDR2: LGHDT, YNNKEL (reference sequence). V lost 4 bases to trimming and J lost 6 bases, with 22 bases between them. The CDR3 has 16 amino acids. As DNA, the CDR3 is TGTGCCAGCAGCCCATACACAGGGTCTAGGCGAAGCGAGCAGTACTTC. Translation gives CASSPYTGSRRSEQYF.

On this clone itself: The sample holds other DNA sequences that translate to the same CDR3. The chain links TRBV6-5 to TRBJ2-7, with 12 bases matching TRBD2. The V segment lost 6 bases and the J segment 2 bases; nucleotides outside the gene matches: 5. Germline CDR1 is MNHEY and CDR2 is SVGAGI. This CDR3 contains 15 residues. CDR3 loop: CASSRTSGEAYEQYV. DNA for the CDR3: TGTGCCAGCAGCCGGACTAGCGGGGAGGCCTACGAGCAGTACGTC.

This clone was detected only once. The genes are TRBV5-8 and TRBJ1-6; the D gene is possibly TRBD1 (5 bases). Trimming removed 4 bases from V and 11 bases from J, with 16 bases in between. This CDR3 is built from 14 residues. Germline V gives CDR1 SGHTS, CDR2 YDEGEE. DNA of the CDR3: TGTGCCAGCAGCGGGGCCGGGGGAGCGCCACCCCTCCACTTT. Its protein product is CASSGAGGAPPLHF.

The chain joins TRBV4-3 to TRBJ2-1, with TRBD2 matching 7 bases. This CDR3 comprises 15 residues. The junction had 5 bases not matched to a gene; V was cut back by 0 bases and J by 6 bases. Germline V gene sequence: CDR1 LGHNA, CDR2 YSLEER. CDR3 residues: CASSQELASGNEQFF. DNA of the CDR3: TGCGCCAGCAGCCAAGAGTTGGCTAGCGGCAATGAGCAGTTCTTC.

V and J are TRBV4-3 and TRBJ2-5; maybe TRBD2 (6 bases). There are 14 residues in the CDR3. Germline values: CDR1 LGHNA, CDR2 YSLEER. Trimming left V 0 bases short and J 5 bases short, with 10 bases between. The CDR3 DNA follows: TGCGCCAGCAGCCAAGAGCGGGGACGGGAGACCCAGTACTTC. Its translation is CASSQERGRETQYF.

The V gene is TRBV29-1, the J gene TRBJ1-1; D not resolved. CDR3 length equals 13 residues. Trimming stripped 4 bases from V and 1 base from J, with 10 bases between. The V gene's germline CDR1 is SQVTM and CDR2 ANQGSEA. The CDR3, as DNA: TGCAGCGTTGTGAACTTTCGGAACACTGAAGCTTTCTTT. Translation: CSVVNFRNTEAFF.

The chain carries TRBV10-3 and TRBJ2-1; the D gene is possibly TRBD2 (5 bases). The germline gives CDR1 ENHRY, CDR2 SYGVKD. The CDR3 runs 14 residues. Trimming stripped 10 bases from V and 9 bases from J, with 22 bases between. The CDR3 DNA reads TGTGCCACCAGAGAGGGAGATTTTGGAGGTGAGCAGTTCTTC. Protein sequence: CATREGDFGGEQFF.

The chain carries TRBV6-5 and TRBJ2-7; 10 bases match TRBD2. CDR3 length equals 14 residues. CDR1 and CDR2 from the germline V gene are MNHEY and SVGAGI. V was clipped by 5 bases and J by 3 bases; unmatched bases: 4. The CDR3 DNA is TGTGCCAGCAGTCCAGGACTAGCGGACTACGAGCAGTACTTC. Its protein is CASSPGLADYEQYF.

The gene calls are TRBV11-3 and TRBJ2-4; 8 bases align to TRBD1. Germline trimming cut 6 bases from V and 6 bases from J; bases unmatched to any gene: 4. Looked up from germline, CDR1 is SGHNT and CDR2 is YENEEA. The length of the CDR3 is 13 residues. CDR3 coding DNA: TGTGCCAGCAGTTTTGACAGGGGAAACATTCAGTACTTC. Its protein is CASSFDRGNIQYF. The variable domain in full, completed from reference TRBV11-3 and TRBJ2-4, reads EAGVVQSPRYKIIEKKQPVAFWCNPISGHNTLYWYLQNLGQGPELLIRYENEEAVDDSQLPKDRFSAERLKGVDSTLKIQPAELGDSAVYLCASSFDRGNIQYFGAGTRLSVL.

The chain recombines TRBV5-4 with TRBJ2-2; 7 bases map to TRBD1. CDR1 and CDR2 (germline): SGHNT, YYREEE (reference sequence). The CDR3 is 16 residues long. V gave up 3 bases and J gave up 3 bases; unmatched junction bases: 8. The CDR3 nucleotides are TGTGCCAGCAGCTCCGACAGGGTCAAATACACCGGGGAGCTGTTTTTT. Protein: CASSSDRVKYTGELFF.

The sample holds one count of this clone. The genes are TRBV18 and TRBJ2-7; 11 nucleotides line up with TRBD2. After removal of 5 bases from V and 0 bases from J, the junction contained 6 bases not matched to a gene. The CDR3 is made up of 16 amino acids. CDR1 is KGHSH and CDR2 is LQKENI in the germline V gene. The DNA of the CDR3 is TGTGCCAGCTCAGGCAGCACTAGCGGGAGCTCCTACGAGCAGTACTTC. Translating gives CASSGSTSGSSYEQYF. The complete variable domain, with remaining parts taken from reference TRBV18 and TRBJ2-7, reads NAGVMQNPRHLVRRRGQEARLRCSPMKGHSHVYWYRQLPEEGLKFMVYLQKENIIDESGMPKERFSAEFPKEGPSILRIQQVVRGDSAAYFCASSGSTSGSSYEQYFGPGTRLTVT.

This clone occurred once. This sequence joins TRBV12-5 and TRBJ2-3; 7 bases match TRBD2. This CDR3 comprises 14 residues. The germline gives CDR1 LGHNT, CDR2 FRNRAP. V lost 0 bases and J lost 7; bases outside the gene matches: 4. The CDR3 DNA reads TGTGCTAGTGGTTTGGTGCTGCGGGGGAATACGCAGTATTTT. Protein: CASGLVLRGNTQYF.

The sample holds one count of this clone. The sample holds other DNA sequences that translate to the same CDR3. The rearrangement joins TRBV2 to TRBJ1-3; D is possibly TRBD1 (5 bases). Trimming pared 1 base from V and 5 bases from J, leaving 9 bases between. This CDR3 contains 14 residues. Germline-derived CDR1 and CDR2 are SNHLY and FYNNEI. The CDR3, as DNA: TGTGCCAGCAGTGAAGGCGACAGCCGAAACACCATATATTTT. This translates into CASSEGDSRNTIYF.

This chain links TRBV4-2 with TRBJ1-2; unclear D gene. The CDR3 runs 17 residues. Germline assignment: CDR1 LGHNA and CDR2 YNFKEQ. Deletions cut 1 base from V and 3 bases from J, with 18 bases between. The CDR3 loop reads CASSQGRLSGSHYGYTF. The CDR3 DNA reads TGTGCCAGCAGCCAAGGCCGGTTAAGCGGGTCCCACTATGGCTACACCTTC.

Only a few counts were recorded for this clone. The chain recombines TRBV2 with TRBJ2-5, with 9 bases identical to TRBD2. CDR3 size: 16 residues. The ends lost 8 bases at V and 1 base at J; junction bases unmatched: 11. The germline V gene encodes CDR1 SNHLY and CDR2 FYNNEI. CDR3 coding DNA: TGTGCCAGCCTGCGGGAGCGGGGGGCCGTCCAAGAGACCCAGTACTTC. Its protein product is CASLRERGAVQETQYF.